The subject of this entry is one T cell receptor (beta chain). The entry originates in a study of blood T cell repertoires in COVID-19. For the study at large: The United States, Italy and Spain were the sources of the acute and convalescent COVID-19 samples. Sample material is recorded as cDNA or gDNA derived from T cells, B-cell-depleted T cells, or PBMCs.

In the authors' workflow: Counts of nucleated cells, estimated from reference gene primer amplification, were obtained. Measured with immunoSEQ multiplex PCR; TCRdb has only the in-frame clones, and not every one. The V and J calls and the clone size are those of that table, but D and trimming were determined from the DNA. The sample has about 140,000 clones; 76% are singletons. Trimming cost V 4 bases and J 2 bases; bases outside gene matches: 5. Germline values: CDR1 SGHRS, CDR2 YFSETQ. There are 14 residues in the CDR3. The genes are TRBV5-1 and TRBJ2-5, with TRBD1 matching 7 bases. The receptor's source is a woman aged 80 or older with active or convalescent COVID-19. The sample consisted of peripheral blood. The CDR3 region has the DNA TGCGCCAGCAGCACAACAGGGGCTCAAGAGACCCAGTACTTC. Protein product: CASSTTGAQETQYF.